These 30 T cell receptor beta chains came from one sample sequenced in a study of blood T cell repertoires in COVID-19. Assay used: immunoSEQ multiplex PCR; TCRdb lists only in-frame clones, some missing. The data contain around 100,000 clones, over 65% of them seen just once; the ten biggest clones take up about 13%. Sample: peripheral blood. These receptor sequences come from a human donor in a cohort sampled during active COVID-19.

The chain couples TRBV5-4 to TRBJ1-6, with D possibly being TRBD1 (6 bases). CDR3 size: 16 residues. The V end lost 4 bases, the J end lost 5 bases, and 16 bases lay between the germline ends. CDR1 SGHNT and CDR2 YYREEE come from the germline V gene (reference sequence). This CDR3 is CASSGGGGFDNSPLHF. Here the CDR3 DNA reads TGTGCCAGCAGCGGAGGGGGGGGCTTTGATAATTCACCCCTCCACTTT.

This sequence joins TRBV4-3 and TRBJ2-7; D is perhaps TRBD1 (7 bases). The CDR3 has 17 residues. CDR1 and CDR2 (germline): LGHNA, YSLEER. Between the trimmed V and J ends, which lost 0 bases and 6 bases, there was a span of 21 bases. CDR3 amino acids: CASSQDLPRGDLCEQYF. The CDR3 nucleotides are TGCGCCAGCAGCCAAGATCTTCCCAGGGGGGATCTCTGCGAGCAGTACTTC.

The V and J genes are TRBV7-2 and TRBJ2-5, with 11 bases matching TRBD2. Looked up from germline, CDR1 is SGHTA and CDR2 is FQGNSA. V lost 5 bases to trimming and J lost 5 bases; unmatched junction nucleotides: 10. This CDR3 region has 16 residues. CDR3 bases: TGTGCCAGCAGCCCTACTAGCGGGAGTGGGTGGGAGACCCAGTACTTC. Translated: CASSPTSGSGWETQYF.

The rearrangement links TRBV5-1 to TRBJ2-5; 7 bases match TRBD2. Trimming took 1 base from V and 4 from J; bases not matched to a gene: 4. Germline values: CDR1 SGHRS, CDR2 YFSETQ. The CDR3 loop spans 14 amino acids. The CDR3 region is CASSLTGGTETQYF. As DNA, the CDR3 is TGCGCCAGCAGCTTGACGGGAGGTACAGAGACCCAGTACTTC.

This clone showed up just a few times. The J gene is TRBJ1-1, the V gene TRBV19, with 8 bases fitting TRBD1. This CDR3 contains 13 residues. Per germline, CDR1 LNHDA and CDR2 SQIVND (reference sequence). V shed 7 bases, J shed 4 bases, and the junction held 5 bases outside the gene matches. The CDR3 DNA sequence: TGTGCCAGTACCTCAGGGGGCGTCACTGAAGCTTTCTTT. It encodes CASTSGGVTEAFF.

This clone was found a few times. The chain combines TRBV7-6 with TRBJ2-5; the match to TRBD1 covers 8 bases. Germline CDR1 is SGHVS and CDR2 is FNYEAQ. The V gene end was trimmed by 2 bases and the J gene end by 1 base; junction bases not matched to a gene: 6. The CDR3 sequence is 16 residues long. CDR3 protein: CASSLRTGYSQETQYF. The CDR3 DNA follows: TGTGCCAGCAGCTTACGGACAGGGTATTCCCAAGAGACCCAGTACTTC.

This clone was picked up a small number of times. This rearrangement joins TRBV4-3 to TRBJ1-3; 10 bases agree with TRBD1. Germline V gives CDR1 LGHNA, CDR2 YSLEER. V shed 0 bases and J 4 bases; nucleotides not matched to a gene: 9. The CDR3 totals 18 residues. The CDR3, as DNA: TGCGCCAGCAGCCAAGACCAGACCGGGACAGGGGCCGGAAACACCATATATTTT. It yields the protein CASSQDQTGTGAGNTIYF.

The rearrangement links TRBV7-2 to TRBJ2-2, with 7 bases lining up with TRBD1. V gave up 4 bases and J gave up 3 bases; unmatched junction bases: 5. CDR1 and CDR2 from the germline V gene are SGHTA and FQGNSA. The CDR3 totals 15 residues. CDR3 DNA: TGTGCCAGCAGCTCCCGGGACAGATACACCGGGGAGCTGTTTTTT. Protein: CASSSRDRYTGELFF. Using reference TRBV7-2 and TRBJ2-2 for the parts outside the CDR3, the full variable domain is GAGVSQSPSNKVTEKGKDVELRCDPISGHTALYWYRQSLGQGLEFLIYFQGNSAPDKSGLPSDRFSAERTGGSVSTLTIQRTQQEDSAVYLCASSSRDRYTGELFFGEGSRLTVL.

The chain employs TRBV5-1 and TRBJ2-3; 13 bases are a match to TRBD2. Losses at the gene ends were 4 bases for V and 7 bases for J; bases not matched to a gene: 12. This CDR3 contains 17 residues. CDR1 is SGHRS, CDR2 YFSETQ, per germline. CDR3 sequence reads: CASSTGLAGAHRHTQYF. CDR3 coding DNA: TGCGCCAGCAGCACCGGACTAGCGGGGGCCCATCGGCATACGCAGTATTTT. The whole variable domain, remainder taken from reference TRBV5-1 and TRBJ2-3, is KAGVTQTPRYLIKTRGQQVTLSCSPISGHRSVSWYQQTPGQGLQFLFEYFSETQRNKGNFPGRFSGRQFSNSRSEMNVSTLELGDSALYLCASSTGLAGAHRHTQYFGPGTRLTVL.

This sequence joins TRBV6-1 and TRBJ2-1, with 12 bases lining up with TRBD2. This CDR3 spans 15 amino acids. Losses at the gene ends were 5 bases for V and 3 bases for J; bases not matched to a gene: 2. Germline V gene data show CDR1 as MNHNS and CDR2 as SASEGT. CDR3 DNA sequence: TGTGCCAGCAGTCCGACTAGCGGGAGCTACAATGAGCAGTTCTTC. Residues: CASSPTSGSYNEQFF.

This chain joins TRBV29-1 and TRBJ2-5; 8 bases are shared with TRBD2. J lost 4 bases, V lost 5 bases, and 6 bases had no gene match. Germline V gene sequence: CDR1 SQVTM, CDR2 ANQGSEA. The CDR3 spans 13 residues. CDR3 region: CSVKTSGGETQYF. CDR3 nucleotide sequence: TGCAGCGTTAAAACCAGCGGGGGAGAGACCCAGTACTTC.

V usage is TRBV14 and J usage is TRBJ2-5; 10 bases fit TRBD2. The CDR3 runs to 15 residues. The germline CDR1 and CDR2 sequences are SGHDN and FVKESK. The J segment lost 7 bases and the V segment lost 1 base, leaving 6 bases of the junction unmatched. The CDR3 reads CASSQALAGARTQYF. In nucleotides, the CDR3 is TGTGCCAGCAGCCAAGCCCTAGCGGGAGCGAGGACCCAGTACTTC.

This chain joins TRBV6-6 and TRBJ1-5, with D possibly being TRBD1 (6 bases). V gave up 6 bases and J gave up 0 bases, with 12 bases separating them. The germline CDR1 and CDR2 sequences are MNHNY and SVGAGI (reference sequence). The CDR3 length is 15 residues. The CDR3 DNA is TGTGCCAGCAGCCTCCTCAGGGGTAGCAATCAGCCCCAGCATTTT. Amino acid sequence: CASSLLRGSNQPQHF.

CDR3 sequence (DNA): TGTGCCTGGAGTGGTACAGGGGGAAGCAATCAGCCCCAGCATTTT. Translating it yields CAWSGTGGSNQPQHF. This chain uses TRBV30 with TRBJ1-5; 8 bases fit TRBD1. V lost 1 base, J lost 1 base, and 3 bases stayed unmatched. Germline CDR1 and CDR2: GTSNPN and SVGIG (reference sequence). This CDR3 is 15 amino acids long.

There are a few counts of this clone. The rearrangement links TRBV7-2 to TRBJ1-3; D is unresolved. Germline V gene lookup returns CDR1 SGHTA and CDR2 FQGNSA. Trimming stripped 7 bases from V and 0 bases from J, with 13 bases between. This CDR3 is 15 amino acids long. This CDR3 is CASTQFRSSGNTIYF. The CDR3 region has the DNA TGTGCCAGCACCCAATTCAGGTCCTCTGGAAACACCATATATTTT.

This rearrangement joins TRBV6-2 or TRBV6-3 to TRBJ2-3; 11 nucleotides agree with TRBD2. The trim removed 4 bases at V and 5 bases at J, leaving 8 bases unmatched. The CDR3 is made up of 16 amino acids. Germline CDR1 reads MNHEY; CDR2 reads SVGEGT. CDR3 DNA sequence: TGTGCCAGCAGTTCCTTTACTAGCGGGAGAGGAGATACGCAGTATTTT. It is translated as CASSSFTSGRGDTQYF.

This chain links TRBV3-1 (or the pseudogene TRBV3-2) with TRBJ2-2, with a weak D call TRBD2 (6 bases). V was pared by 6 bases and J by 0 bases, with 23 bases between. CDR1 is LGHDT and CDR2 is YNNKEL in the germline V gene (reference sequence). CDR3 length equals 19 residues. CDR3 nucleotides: TGTGCCAGCAGTCACGGACTATACAAGCCCTCGACGAACACCGGGGAGCTGTTTTTT. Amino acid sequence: CASSHGLYKPSTNTGELFF.

CDR3 DNA: TGTGCCAGCAGCTTCCAGGGGACGAGCTCCTACAATGAGCAGTTCTTC. Its translation: CASSFQGTSSYNEQFF. The chain couples TRBV11-2 to TRBJ2-1; possibly TRBD1 for D (6 bases). CDR1 and CDR2 (germline): SGHAT, FQNNGV. The V end lost 3 bases, the J end lost 0 bases, and 12 bases lay between the germline ends. This CDR3 comprises 16 residues.

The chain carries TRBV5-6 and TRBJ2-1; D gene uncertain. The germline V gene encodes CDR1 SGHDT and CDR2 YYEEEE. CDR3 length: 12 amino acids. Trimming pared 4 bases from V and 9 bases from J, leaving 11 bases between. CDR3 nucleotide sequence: TGTGCCAGCAGCCCGAGGTCGACTGAGCAGTTCTTC. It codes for CASSPRSTEQFF.

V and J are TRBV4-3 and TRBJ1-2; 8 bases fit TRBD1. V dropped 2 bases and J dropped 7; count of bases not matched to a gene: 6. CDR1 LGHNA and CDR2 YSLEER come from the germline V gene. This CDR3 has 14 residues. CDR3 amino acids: CASSQTDREAGYTF. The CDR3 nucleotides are TGCGCCAGCAGCCAAACGGACAGGGAAGCTGGCTACACCTTC.

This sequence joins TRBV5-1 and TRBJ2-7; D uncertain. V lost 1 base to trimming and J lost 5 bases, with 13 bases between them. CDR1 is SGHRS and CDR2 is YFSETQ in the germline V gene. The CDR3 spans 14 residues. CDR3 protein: CASSLWSLNDEQYF. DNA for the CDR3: TGCGCCAGCAGCTTGTGGAGCCTTAACGACGAGCAGTACTTC.

The CDR3 DNA sequence: TGTGCCAGCAGTCCTCCGGGACAGGGAGAGACCCAGTACTTC. Its translation is CASSPPGQGETQYF. The chain joins TRBV6-1 to TRBJ2-5; 9 bases line up with TRBD1. This CDR3 is 14 amino acids long. The V gene's germline CDR1 is MNHNS and CDR2 SASEGT. Germline trimming cut 5 bases from V and 4 bases from J; bases unmatched to any gene: 5.

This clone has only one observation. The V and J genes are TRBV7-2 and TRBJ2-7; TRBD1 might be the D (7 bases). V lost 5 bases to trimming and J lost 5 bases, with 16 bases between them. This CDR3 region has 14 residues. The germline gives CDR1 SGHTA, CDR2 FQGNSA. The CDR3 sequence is CASSPRRGPHEQYF. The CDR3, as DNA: TGTGCCAGCAGCCCCCGGAGGGGGCCCCACGAGCAGTACTTC.

The DNA for the CDR3 is TGCGCCAGCAGCATGGGACTAACCTACTTCGATACGCAGTATTTT. Translated, it gives CASSMGLTYFDTQYF. The V and J genes are TRBV5-1 and TRBJ2-3; 7 bases align to TRBD2. CDR1 and CDR2 from the germline V gene are SGHRS and YFSETQ. The CDR3 covers 15 residues. V gave up 4 bases and J gave up 6 bases; unmatched junction bases: 11.

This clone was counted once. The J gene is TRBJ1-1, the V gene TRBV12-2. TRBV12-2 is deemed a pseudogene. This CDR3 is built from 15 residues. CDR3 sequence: CASRTGGRRNTEAFF. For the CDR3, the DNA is TGTGCAAGTCGCACGGGCGGGCGGCGGAACACTGAAGCTTTCTTT.

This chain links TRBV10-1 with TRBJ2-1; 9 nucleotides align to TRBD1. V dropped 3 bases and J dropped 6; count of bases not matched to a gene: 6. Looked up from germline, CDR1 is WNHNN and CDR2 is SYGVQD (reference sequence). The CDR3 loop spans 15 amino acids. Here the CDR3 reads CASSEEGQGGNEQFF. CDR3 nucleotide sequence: TGCGCCAGCAGTGAAGAGGGACAGGGAGGCAATGAGCAGTTCTTC.

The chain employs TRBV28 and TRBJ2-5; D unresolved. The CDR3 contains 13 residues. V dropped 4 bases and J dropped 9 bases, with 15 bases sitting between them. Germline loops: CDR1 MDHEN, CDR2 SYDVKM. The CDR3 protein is CASSSGQEMAQYF. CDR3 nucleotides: TGTGCCAGCAGTTCCGGTCAAGAGATGGCCCAGTACTTC.

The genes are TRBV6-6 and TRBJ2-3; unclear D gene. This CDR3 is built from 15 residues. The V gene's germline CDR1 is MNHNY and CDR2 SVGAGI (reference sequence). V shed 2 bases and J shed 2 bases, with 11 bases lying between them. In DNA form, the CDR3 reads TGTGCCAGCAGTTACGGCGGCCTTTCCACAGATACGCAGTATTTT. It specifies CASSYGGLSTDTQYF.

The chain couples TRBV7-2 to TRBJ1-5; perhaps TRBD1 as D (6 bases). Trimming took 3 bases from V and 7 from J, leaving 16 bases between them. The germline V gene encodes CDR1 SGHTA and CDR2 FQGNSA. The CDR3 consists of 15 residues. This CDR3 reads CASSFEGGLGQPQHF. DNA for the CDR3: TGTGCCAGCAGCTTCGAGGGGGGGCTTGGACAGCCCCAGCATTTT. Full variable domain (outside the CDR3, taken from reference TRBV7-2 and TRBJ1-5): GAGVSQSPSNKVTEKGKDVELRCDPISGHTALYWYRQSLGQGLEFLIYFQGNSAPDKSGLPSDRFSAERTGGSVSTLTIQRTQQEDSAVYLCASSFEGGLGQPQHFGDGTRLSIL.

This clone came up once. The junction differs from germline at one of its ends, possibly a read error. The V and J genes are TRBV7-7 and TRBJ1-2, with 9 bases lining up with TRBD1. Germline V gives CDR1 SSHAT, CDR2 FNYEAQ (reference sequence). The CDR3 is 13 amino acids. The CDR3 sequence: CASSRDRVRGYTF. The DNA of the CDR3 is TGTGCTAGCAGCAGGGACAGGGTAAGAGGCTACACCTTC.